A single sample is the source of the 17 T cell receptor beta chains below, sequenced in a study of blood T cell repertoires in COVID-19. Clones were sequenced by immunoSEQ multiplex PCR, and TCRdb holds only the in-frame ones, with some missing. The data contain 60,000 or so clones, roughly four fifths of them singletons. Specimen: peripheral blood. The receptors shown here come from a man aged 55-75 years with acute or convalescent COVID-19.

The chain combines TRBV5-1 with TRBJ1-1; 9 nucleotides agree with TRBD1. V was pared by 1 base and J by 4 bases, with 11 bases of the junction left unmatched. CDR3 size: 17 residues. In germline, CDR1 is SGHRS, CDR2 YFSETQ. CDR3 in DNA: TGCGCCAGCAGCTTGATCTTGACAGGGGGGCCGACCACTGAAGCTTTCTTT. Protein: CASSLILTGGPTTEAFF.

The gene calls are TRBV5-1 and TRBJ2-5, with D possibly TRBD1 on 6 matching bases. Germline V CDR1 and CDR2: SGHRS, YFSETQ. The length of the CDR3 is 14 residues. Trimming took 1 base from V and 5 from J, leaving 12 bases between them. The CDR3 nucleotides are TGCGCCAGCAGCTTGATAGGGGGTAGCGAGACCCAGTACTTC. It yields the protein CASSLIGGSETQYF.

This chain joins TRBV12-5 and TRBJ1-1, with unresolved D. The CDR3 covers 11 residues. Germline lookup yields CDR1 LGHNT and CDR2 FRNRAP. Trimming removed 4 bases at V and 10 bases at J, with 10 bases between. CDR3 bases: TGTGCTAGTGGTTCTAGCCGGGGAGCTTTCTTT. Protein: CASGSSRGAFF.

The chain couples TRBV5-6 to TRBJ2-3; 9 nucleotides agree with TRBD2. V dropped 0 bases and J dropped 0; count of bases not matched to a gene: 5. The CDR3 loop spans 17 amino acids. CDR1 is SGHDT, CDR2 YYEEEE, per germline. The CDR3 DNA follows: TGTGCCAGCAGCTTGGCGACTAGCGGTTCTAGCACAGATACGCAGTATTTT. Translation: CASSLATSGSSTDTQYF.

The CDR3 sequence is CATSGGANEKLFF. The DNA of the CDR3 is TGTGCCACCAGCGGCGGGGCTAATGAAAAACTGTTTTTT. The rearrangement links TRBV15 to TRBJ1-4, with no clear D. Germline V CDR1 and CDR2: LNHNV, YYDKDF (reference sequence). This CDR3 region has 13 residues. Trimming took off 5 bases at V and 3 bases at J, with 7 bases between the two ends.

The CDR3, as DNA: TGCGGGTACGGGGGTCAGAACTATGGCTACACCTTC. Translation: CGYGGQNYGYTF. V usage is TRBV29-1 and J usage is TRBJ1-2; possibly TRBD1 for D (5 bases). This CDR3 is 12 amino acids long. Germline CDR1 reads SQVTM; CDR2 reads ANQGSEA.

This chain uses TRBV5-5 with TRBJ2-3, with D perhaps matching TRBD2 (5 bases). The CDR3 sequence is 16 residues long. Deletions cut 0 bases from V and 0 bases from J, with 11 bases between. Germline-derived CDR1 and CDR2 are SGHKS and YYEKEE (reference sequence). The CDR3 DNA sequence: TGTGCCAGCAGCTTGGCCGGGCTAGCTAGCACAGATACGCAGTATTTT. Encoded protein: CASSLAGLASTDTQYF.

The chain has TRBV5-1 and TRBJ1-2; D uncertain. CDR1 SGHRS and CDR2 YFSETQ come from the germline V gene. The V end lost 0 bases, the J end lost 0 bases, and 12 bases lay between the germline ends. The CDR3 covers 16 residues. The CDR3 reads CASSLATGDTNYGYTF. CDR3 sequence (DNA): TGCGCCAGCAGCTTGGCCACCGGGGATACTAACTATGGCTACACCTTC.

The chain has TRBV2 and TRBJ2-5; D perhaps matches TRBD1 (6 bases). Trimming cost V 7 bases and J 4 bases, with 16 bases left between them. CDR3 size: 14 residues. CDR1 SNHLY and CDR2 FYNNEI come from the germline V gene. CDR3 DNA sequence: TGTGCCAGCACCGGACAGTCTAGGGGAGAGACCCAGTACTTC. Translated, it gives CASTGQSRGETQYF.

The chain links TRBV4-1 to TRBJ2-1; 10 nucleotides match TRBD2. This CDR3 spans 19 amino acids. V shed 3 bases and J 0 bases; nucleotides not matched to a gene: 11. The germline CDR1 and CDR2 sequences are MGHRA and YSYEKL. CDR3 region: CASSHFLAGDRSSYNEQFF. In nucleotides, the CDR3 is TGCGCCAGCAGCCACTTTCTAGCGGGGGACCGGAGCTCCTACAATGAGCAGTTCTTC.

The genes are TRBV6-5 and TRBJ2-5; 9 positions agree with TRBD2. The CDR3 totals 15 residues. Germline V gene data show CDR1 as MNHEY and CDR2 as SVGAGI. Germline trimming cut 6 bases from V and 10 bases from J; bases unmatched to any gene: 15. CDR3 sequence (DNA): TGTGCCAGCAGCCCGCCGGGACGGACTAGCGTGGGCCAGTACTTC. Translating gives CASSPPGRTSVGQYF.

CDR3: CATGQESSTEAFF. The CDR3 region has the DNA TGTGCCACCGGACAGGAATCTTCCACTGAAGCTTTCTTT. V gene TRBV2 combines with J gene TRBJ1-1; TRBD1 aligns across 7 bases. The CDR3 extends over 13 amino acids. V was clipped by 10 bases and J by 4 bases; unmatched bases: 9. Looked up from germline, CDR1 is SNHLY and CDR2 is FYNNEI.

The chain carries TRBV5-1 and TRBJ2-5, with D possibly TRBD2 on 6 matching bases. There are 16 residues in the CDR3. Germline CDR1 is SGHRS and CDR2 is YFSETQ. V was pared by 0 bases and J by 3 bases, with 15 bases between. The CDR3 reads CASSLGGTGHEETQYF. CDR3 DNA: TGCGCCAGCAGCTTGGGGGGGACTGGACACGAAGAGACCCAGTACTTC.

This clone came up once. CDR3 loop: CASSLRSQGRETQYF. The CDR3 DNA is TGTGCCAGCAGCTTAAGATCACAGGGTAGAGAGACCCAGTACTTC. The chain joins TRBV5-4 to TRBJ2-5, with D perhaps TRBD1 (6 bases). Germline V gene sequence: CDR1 SGHNT, CDR2 YYREEE (reference sequence). The length of the CDR3 is 15 residues. Trimming cost V 2 bases and J 4 bases, with 15 bases left between them. Full variable domain (remainder filled in from reference TRBV5-4 and TRBJ2-5): ETGVTQSPTHLIKTRGQQVTLRCSSQSGHNTVSWYQQALGQGPQFIFQYYREEENGRGNFPPRFSGLQFPNYSSELNVNALELDDSALYLCASSLRSQGRETQYFGPGTRLLVL.

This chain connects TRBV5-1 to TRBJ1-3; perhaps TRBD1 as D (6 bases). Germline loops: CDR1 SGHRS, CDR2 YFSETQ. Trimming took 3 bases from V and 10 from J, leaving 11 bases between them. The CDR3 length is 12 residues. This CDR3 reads CASSSEQGTIYF. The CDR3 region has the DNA TGCGCCAGCAGCTCGGAACAGGGTACCATATATTTT.

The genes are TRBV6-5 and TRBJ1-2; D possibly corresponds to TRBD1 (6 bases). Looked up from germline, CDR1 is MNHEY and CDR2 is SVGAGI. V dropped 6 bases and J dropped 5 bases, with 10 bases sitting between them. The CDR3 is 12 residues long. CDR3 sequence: CASRRTAYGYTF. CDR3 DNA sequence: TGTGCCAGCAGGAGGACAGCTTATGGCTACACCTTC.

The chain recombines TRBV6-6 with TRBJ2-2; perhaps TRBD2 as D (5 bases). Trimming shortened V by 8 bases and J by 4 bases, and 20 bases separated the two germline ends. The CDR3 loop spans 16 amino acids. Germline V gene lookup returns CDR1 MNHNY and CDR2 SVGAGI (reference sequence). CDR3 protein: CASPPAAGGGTGELFF. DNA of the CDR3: TGTGCCAGCCCCCCAGCCGCGGGCGGCGGCACCGGGGAGCTGTTTTTT.